This T cell receptor (beta chain) was sequenced for a study of identical twins. Findings and caveats of the study: Low generation probability was overrepresented in out-of-frame alpha sequences shared by twins. The conclusions drew on cross-sectional statistical analysis instead of tracking the same donors.

Trimming at V came to 1 base and at J to 4 bases, leaving 10 bases not matched to a gene. This CDR3 region has 18 residues. Germline loops: CDR1 SGHDN, CDR2 FVKESK. Template switching added a universal primer binding site, and final cDNA carried unique molecular identifiers. TCRdb independently ran MiXCR on the 5' RACE reads; one entry per CDR3 protein. The table includes approximately 300,000 distinct CDR3 sequences, roughly 9.7% detected once. Comments on this clonotype: As yet, its antigen is unknown.

Another study also made use of these data, one on yellow fever vaccine responses in identical twins. That paper states: Twins' vaccine T cell response reportedly gave the appearance of partial convergence and partial personalization.

The J gene is TRBJ2-1, the V gene TRBV14, with TRBD1 matching over 10 bases. Source material: CD8+ T cells sorted from blood. This sequence originates from a woman aged 18 to 35 in good health. This chain's CDR3 is CASSQATPDRGRYNEQFF. CDR3 bases: TGTGCCAGCAGCCAAGCCACTCCAGACAGGGGGCGATACAATGAGCAGTTCTTC.